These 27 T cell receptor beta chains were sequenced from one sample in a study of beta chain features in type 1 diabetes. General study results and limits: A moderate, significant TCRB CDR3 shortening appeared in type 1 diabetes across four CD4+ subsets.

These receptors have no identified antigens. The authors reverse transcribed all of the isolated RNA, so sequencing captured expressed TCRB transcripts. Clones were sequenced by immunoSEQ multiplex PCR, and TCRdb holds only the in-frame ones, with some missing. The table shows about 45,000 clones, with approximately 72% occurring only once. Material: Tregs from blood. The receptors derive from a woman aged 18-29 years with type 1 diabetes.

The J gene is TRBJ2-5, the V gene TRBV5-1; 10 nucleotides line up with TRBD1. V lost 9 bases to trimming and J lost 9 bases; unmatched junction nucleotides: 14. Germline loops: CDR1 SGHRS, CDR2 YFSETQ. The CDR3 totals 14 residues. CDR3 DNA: TGCGCCACAAGCCGGGACAGGGGTCGTGAGGCCCAGTACTTC. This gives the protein CATSRDRGREAQYF. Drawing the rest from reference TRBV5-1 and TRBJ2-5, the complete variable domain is KAGVTQTPRYLIKTRGQQVTLSCSPISGHRSVSWYQQTPGQGLQFLFEYFSETQRNKGNFPGRFSGRQFSNSRSEMNVSTLELGDSALYLCATSRDRGREAQYFGPGTRLLVL.

The CDR3 DNA is TGTGCCAGCAGTGTGGCGGGGGAGACGGTCTATGGCTACACCTTC. Protein sequence: CASSVAGETVYGYTF. This chain links TRBV25-1 with TRBJ1-2; D is perhaps TRBD1 (5 bases). From germline, CDR1 is MGHDK and CDR2 SYGVNS. Trimming left V 4 bases short and J 4 bases short, with 16 bases between. This CDR3 contains 15 residues.

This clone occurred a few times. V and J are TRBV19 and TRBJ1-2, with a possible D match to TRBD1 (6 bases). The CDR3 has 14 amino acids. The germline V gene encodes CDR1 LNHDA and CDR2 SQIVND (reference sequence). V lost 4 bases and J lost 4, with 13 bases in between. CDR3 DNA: TGTGCCAGTAGTACTCAACGGACAGCCTATGGCTACACCTTC. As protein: CASSTQRTAYGYTF.

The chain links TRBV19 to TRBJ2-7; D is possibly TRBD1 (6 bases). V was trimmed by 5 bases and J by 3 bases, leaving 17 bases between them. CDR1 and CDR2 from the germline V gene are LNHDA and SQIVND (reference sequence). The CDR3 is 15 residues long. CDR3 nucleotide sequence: TGTGCCAGTAGTCAACCCGGGACACCGATCTACGAGCAGTACTTC. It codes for CASSQPGTPIYEQYF.

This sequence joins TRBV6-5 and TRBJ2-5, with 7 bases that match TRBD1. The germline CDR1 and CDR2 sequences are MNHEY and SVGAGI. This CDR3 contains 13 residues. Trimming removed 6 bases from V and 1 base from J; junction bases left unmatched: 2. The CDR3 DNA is TGTGCCAGCAGCTGGGACAGCCAAGAGACCCAGTACTTC. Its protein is CASSWDSQETQYF.

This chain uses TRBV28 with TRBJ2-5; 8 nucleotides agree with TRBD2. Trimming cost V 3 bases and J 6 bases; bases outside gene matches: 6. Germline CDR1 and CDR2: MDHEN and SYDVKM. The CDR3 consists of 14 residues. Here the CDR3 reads CASSFSGGAKTQYF. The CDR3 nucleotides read TGTGCCAGCAGTTTTTCCGGGGGGGCGAAGACCCAGTACTTC.

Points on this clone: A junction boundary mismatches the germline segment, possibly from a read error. The CDR3 region is CASRLGIGITNEQFF. CDR3 in DNA: TGTGCCAGCAGGTTAGGTATCGGGATCACGAATGAGCAGTTCTTC. This sequence joins TRBV7-2 and TRBJ2-1, with D tentatively TRBD2 (5 bases). This CDR3 contains 15 residues. The V gene's germline CDR1 is SGHTA and CDR2 FQGNSA.

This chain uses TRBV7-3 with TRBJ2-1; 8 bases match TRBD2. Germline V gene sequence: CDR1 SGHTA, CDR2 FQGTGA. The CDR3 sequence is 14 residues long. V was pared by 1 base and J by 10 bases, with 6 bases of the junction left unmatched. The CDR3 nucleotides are TGTGCCAGCAGCTTAAAGGTCGGGAGGGTAGAGCAGTTCTTC. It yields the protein CASSLKVGRVEQFF. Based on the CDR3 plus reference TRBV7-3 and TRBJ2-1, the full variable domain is GAGVSQTPSNKVTEKGKYVELRCDPISGHTALYWYRQSLGQGPEFLIYFQGTGAADDSGLPNDRFFAVRPEGSVSTLKIQRTERGDSAVYLCASSLKVGRVEQFFGPGTRLTVL.

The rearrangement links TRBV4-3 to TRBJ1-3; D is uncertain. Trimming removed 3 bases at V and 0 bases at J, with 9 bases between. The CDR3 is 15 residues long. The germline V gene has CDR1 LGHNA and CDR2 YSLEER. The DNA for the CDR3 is TGCGCCAGCAGCCAGACAAGCTCCTCTGGAAACACCATATATTTT. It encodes CASSQTSSSGNTIYF.

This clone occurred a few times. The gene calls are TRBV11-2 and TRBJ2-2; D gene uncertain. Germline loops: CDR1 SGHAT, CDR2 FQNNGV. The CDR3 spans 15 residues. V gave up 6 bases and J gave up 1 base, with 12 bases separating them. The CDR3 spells CASSQSRQNTGELFF. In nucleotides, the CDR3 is TGTGCCAGCAGTCAAAGCAGACAGAACACCGGGGAGCTGTTTTTT.

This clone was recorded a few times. The DNA for the CDR3 is TGTGCCATTGGGGGGGCTAATTCACCCCTCCACTTT. As protein: CAIGGANSPLHF. V usage is TRBV10-3 and J usage is TRBJ1-6, with a possible D match to TRBD1 (6 bases). Per the germline V gene, CDR1 is ENHRY and CDR2 is SYGVKD. Trimming took 9 bases from V and 6 from J, leaving 9 bases between them. CDR3 length: 12 residues.

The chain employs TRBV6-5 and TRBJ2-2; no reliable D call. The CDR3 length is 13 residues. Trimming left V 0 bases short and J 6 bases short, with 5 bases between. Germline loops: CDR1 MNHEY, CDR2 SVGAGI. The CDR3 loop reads CASSYSPAGELFF. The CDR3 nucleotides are TGTGCCAGCAGTTACTCCCCTGCCGGGGAGCTGTTTTTT.

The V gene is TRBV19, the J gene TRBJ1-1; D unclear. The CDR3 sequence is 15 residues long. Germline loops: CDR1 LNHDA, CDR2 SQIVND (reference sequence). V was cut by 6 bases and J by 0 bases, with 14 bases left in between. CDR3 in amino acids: CASSLGGGMNTEAFF. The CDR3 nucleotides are TGTGCCAGTAGCCTTGGAGGCGGTATGAACACTGAAGCTTTCTTT.

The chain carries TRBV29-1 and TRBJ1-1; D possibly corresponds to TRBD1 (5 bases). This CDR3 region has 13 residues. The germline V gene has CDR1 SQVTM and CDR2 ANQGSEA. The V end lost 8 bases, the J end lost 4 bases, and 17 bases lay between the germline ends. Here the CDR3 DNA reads TGCAGCCTCGCAGGGAGGGGCGGCACTGAAGCTTTCTTT. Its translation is CSLAGRGGTEAFF.

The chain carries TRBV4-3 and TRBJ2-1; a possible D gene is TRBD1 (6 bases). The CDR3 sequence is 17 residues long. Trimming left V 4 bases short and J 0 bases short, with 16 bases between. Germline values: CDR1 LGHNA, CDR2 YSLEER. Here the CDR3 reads CASSPGRDTSSYNEQFF. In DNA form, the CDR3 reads TGCGCCAGCAGCCCCGGCCGGGACACGAGCTCCTACAATGAGCAGTTCTTC.

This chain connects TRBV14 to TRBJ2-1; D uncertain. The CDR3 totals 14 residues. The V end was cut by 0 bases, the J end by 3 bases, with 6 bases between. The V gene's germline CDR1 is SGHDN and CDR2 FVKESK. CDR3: CASSQDRYYNEQFF. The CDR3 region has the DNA TGTGCCAGCAGCCAAGACCGCTACTACAATGAGCAGTTCTTC.

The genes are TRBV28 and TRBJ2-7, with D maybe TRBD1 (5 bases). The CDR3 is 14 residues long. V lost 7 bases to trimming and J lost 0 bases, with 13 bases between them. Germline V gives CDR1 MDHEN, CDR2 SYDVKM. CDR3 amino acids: CASKGQAPSYEQYF. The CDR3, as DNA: TGTGCCAGCAAGGGGCAGGCCCCCTCCTACGAGCAGTACTTC.

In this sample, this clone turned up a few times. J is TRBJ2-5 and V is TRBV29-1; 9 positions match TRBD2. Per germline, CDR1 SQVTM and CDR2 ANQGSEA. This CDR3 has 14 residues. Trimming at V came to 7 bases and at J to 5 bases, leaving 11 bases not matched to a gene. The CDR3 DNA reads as TGCAGCGCGATTGGCGGGAGGGCCGGGGAGACCCAGTACTTC. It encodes CSAIGGRAGETQYF.

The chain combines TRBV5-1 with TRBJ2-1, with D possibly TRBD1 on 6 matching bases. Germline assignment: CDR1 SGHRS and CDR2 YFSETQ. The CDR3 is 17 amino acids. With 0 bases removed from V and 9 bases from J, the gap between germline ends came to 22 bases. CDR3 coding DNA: TGCGCCAGCAGCTTGGTGCTCAGGGGCTTATCTCTTTTTGAGCAGTTCTTC. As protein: CASSLVLRGLSLFEQFF. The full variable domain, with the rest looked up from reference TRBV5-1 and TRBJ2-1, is KAGVTQTPRYLIKTRGQQVTLSCSPISGHRSVSWYQQTPGQGLQFLFEYFSETQRNKGNFPGRFSGRQFSNSRSEMNVSTLELGDSALYLCASSLVLRGLSLFEQFFGPGTRLTVL.

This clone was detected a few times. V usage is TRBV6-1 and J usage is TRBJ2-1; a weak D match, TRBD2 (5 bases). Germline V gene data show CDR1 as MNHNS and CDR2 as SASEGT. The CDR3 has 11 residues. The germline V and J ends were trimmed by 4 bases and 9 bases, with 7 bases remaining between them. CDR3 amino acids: CASSGGSEQFF. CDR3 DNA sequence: TGTGCCAGCAGTGGCGGGTCTGAGCAGTTCTTC.

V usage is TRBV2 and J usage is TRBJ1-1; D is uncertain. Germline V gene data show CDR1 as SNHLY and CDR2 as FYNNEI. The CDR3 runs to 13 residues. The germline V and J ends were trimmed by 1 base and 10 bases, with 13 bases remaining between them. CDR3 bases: TGTGCCAGCAGTGAAGTCGGGTTGTTTGGAGCTTTCTTT. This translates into CASSEVGLFGAFF. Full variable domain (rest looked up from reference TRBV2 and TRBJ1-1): EPEVTQTPSHQVTQMGQEVILRCVPISNHLYFYWYRQILGQKVEFLVSFYNNEISEKSEIFDDQFSVERPDGSNFTLKIRSTKLEDSAMYFCASSEVGLFGAFFGQGTRLTVV.

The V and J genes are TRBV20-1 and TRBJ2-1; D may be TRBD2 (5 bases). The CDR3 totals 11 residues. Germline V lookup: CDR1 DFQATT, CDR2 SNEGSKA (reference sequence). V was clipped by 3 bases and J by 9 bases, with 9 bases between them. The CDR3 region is CSARDGVEQFF. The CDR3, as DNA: TGCAGTGCTAGGGACGGGGTTGAGCAGTTCTTC.

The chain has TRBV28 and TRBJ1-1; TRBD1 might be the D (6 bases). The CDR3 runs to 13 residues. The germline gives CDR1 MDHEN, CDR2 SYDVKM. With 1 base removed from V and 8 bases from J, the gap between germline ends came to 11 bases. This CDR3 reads CASSLSYRAEAFF. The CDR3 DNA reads TGTGCCAGCAGTTTATCTTACAGGGCGGAAGCTTTCTTT. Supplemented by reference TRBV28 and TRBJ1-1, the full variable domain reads DVKVTQSSRYLVKRTGEKVFLECVQDMDHENMFWYRQDPGLGLRLIYFSYDVKMKEKGDIPEGYSVSREKKERFSLILESASTNQTSMYLCASSLSYRAEAFFGQGTRLTVV.

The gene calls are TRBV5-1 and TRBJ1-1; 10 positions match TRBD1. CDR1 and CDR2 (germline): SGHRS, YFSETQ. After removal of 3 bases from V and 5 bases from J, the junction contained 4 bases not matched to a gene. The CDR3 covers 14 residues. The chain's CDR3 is CASSWDRGRTEAFF. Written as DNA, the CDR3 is TGCGCCAGCAGCTGGGACAGGGGCCGGACTGAAGCTTTCTTT. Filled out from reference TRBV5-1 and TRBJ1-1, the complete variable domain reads KAGVTQTPRYLIKTRGQQVTLSCSPISGHRSVSWYQQTPGQGLQFLFEYFSETQRNKGNFPGRFSGRQFSNSRSEMNVSTLELGDSALYLCASSWDRGRTEAFFGQGTRLTVV.

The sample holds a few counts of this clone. For the CDR3, the DNA is TGTGCCAGCAGCTTAGTTCCCCAGTTCACAGATACGCAGTATTTT. Its translation is CASSLVPQFTDTQYF. This chain links TRBV7-2 with TRBJ2-3; no firm D call. The CDR3 loop spans 15 amino acids. V dropped 1 base and J dropped 2 bases, with 10 bases sitting between them. Germline lookup yields CDR1 SGHTA and CDR2 FQGNSA. Complete variable domain (other parts from reference TRBV7-2 and TRBJ2-3): GAGVSQSPSNKVTEKGKDVELRCDPISGHTALYWYRQSLGQGLEFLIYFQGNSAPDKSGLPSDRFSAERTGGSVSTLTIQRTQQEDSAVYLCASSLVPQFTDTQYFGPGTRLTVL.

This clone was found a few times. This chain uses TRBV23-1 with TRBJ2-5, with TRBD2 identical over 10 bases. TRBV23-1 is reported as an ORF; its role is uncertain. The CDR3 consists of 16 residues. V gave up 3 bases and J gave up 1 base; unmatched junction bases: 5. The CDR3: CASSHQEREGQETQYF. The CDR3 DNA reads TGCGCCAGCAGTCACCAAGAGCGGGAGGGCCAAGAGACCCAGTACTTC.

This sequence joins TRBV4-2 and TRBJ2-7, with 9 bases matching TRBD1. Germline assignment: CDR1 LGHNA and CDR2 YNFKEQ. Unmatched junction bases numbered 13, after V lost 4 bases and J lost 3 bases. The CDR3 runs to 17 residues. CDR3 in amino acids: CASSPAAGDRGYYEQYF. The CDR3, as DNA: TGTGCCAGCAGCCCAGCCGCAGGAGACAGGGGGTACTACGAGCAGTACTTC.